The 27 T cell receptor beta chains below all came from one sample that was sequenced in a study of human T cells and chemical hapten exposure. TCRdb re-derived calls from the 5' RACE reads in MiXCR, one entry per CDR3 protein. Here the sample spans about 140,000 distinct CDR3 sequences, around 4% being singletons. Unfractionated whole blood yielded total RNA. The source is a female donor in good health.

The sample holds many counts of this clonotype. CDR3 nucleotide sequence: TGCAGCGCGGATGGGGGGGTTGAATACACTGAAGCTTTCTTT. Its protein product is CSADGGVEYTEAFF. The J gene is TRBJ1-1, the V gene TRBV29-1; the D gene is possibly TRBD1 (5 bases). The CDR3 sequence is 14 residues long. Germline V CDR1 and CDR2: SQVTM, ANQGSEA. Trimming left V 7 bases short and J 3 bases short, with 18 bases between.

Many counts were recorded for this clonotype. This rearrangement joins TRBV29-1 to TRBJ1-4; D remains ambiguous. The CDR3 totals 14 residues. Between the trimmed V and J ends, which lost 2 bases and 3 bases, there was a span of 10 bases. Germline assignment: CDR1 SQVTM and CDR2 ANQGSEA. CDR3 residues: CSVELPGSNEKLFF. The CDR3 nucleotides are TGCAGCGTTGAATTGCCAGGATCTAATGAAAAACTGTTTTTT.

V is TRBV7-9 and J is TRBJ1-6; no clear D gene. Germline values: CDR1 SEHNR, CDR2 FQNEAQ (reference sequence). The length of the CDR3 is 12 residues. With 6 bases removed from V and 11 bases from J, the gap between germline ends came to 11 bases. The CDR3: CASRSLETPLHF. The CDR3, as DNA: TGTGCCAGCAGATCACTGGAGACACCCCTCCACTTT.

Ten or more counts support this clonotype. V usage is TRBV5-5 and J usage is TRBJ2-7; the match to TRBD2 covers 10 bases. The J segment lost 9 bases and the V segment lost 1 base, leaving 16 bases of the junction unmatched. CDR3 size: 17 residues. The germline gives CDR1 SGHKS, CDR2 YYEKEE (reference sequence). The CDR3 loop reads CASSLTSGGVQGLVQYF. For the CDR3, the DNA is TGTGCCAGCAGCTTGACCAGCGGGGGGGTCCAGGGGTTGGTGCAGTACTTC.

Only a few counts were recorded for this clonotype. This chain links TRBV2 with TRBJ2-1; D is unclear. CDR3 length: 10 residues. V dropped 1 base and J dropped 9 bases, with 1 base sitting between them. The germline gives CDR1 SNHLY, CDR2 FYNNEI. In nucleotides, the CDR3 is TGTGCCAGCAGTGAAGTTGAGCAGTTCTTC. The encoded protein is CASSEVEQFF.

This clonotype has only a few counts. This chain joins TRBV30 and TRBJ1-2; D not resolved. Germline CDR1 is GTSNPN and CDR2 is SVGIG (reference sequence). V shed 7 bases and J shed 8 bases, with 20 bases lying between them. This CDR3 region has 13 residues. The CDR3, as DNA: TGTGCCTTAGAGTGGGATGGCCGTGGAGGCTACACCTTC. Translation: CALEWDGRGGYTF.

This clonotype was picked up a small number of times. The J gene is TRBJ1-4, the V gene TRBV7-2; D is unclear. The CDR3 is 14 residues long. Germline V lookup: CDR1 SGHTA, CDR2 FQGNSA. V lost 6 bases to trimming and J lost 5 bases, with 13 bases between them. This CDR3 is CASSPAEGNEKLFF. In nucleotides, the CDR3 is TGTGCCAGCAGTCCGGCGGAAGGAAATGAAAAACTGTTTTTT.

This clonotype has a count of ten or more. This chain links TRBV20-1 with TRBJ2-1, with TRBD1 as a possible D gene (6 bases). This CDR3 spans 15 amino acids. Germline V CDR1 and CDR2: DFQATT, SNEGSKA (reference sequence). Trimming left V 4 bases short and J 0 bases short, with 13 bases between. DNA of the CDR3: TGCAGTGCTAAAGGGACAACAAGCTCCTACAATGAGCAGTTCTTC. This encodes CSAKGTTSSYNEQFF.

A note on this clonotype: This may be a read error: a much more frequent sequence differs by one nucleotide. The gene calls are TRBV27 and TRBJ1-5; unclear D gene. Germline assignment: CDR1 MNHEY and CDR2 SMNVEV (reference sequence). This CDR3 is 14 amino acids long. This chain's CDR3 is CASSRSYSNQPRHF. The DNA of the CDR3 is TGTGCCAGCAGCCGGTCTTATAGCAATCAGCCCCGGCATTTT.

This clonotype was picked up many times. V gene TRBV7-2 combines with J gene TRBJ1-6; 8 positions agree with TRBD1. V gave up 3 bases and J gave up 10 bases; unmatched junction bases: 8. The CDR3 contains 15 residues. Germline values: CDR1 SGHTA, CDR2 FQGNSA. The CDR3 loop is CASSFRSGGESPLHF. In nucleotides, the CDR3 is TGTGCCAGCAGCTTTCGCTCAGGGGGCGAATCACCCCTCCACTTT.

Many counts were recorded for this clonotype. The chain employs TRBV27 and TRBJ1-6; D is undetermined. CDR3 length equals 16 residues. The V end lost 0 bases, the J end lost 9 bases, and 15 bases lay between the germline ends. Germline-derived CDR1 and CDR2 are MNHEY and SMNVEV (reference sequence). The CDR3: CASSLSPGPRSSPLHF. The CDR3 DNA follows: TGTGCCAGCAGTTTATCCCCCGGGCCGAGGAGTTCACCCCTCCACTTT.

This clonotype appeared a few times. Given a much more abundant clone one base away, this may be a read error. This chain uses TRBV27 with TRBJ1-2, with TRBD1 as a possible D gene (5 bases). This CDR3 is 12 amino acids long. CDR1 and CDR2 (germline): MNHEY, SMNVEV (reference sequence). Trimming took 9 bases from V and 6 from J, leaving 14 bases between them. The CDR3, as DNA: TGTGCCAGTTATAGGGGTGATGATGGCTACACCTTC. Protein: CASYRGDDGYTF.

The chain uses TRBV24-1 and TRBJ2-2, with TRBD1 as a possible D gene (6 bases). The germline V gene has CDR1 KGHDR and CDR2 SFDVKD. This CDR3 is built from 14 residues. Trimming pared 11 bases from V and 5 bases from J, leaving 17 bases between. CDR3 DNA: TGTGCCATCCAAGCAGGGGCCGCAACCGGGGAGCTGTTTTTT. Its translation is CAIQAGAATGELFF.

This clonotype showed up many times. Here the CDR3 DNA reads TGTGCCAGCTCACGTGGGACTAGCGCTTGGGATACGCAGTATTTT. It yields the protein CASSRGTSAWDTQYF. This chain joins TRBV18 and TRBJ2-3; 10 bases match TRBD2. The CDR3 has 15 amino acids. With V trimmed by 4 bases and J by 6 bases, 7 bases remained unmatched. Germline-derived CDR1 and CDR2 are KGHSH and LQKENI.

Worth noting for this clonotype: A much larger clonotype is one base distant, so this may be a read error. CDR3 amino acids: CASSASWGTSGGYPGELFF. CDR3 bases: TGTGCCAGCAGCGCCTCTTGGGGGACTAGCGGGGGGTACCCCGGGGAGCTGTTTTTT. This chain links TRBV9 with TRBJ2-2, with 15 bases matching TRBD2. The V segment lost 3 bases and the J segment 6 bases; nucleotides outside the gene matches: 12. This CDR3 has 19 residues. Germline CDR1 SGDLS, CDR2 YYNGEE.

This clonotype was picked up many times. V usage is TRBV11-2 and J usage is TRBJ2-3, with 8 positions matching TRBD2. Germline V CDR1 and CDR2: SGHAT, FQNNGV. J was trimmed by 1 base and V by 4 bases; bases with no gene match: 10. This CDR3 comprises 17 residues. CDR3 in amino acids: CASSWDIAGPRTDTQYF. The CDR3, as DNA: TGTGCCAGCAGCTGGGATATAGCGGGGCCTCGCACAGATACGCAGTATTTT.

At least ten counts were recorded for this clonotype. The rearrangement links TRBV12-3 or TRBV12-4 to TRBJ1-2; the match to TRBD1 covers 7 bases. The CDR3 runs to 13 residues. V lost 5 bases to trimming and J lost 3 bases; unmatched junction nucleotides: 3. The CDR3 loop is CASSKGADYGYTF. In DNA form, the CDR3 reads TGTGCCAGCAGTAAGGGGGCGGACTATGGCTACACCTTC.

In its sample, this clonotype was seen many times. The CDR3 region is CASSPTGVGTQYF. CDR3 sequence (DNA): TGTGCCAGCAGCCCCACAGGGGTTGGGACCCAGTACTTC. This sequence joins TRBV7-2 and TRBJ2-5; 7 nucleotides align to TRBD1. After removal of 5 bases from V and 7 bases from J, the junction contained 7 bases not matched to a gene. Germline loops: CDR1 SGHTA, CDR2 FQGNSA. The CDR3 is 13 amino acids.

This clonotype was picked up many times. The rearrangement uses TRBV6-5 and TRBJ2-2; no clear D gene. This CDR3 is 13 amino acids long. The ends were cut back, 6 bases at V and 3 bases at J, with 8 bases in the middle. Germline V gene data show CDR1 as MNHEY and CDR2 as SVGAGI. The CDR3 region has the DNA TGTGCCAGCAGCCTGCCCCACACCGGGGAGCTGTTTTTT. Amino acid sequence: CASSLPHTGELFF.

This clonotype was counted only a few times. V is TRBV6-5 and J is TRBJ2-7; 9 bases map to TRBD2. Germline lookup yields CDR1 MNHEY and CDR2 SVGAGI. This CDR3 comprises 15 residues. V was clipped by 5 bases and J by 0 bases; unmatched bases: 5. The CDR3 spells CASSRAGGPSYEQYF. CDR3 bases: TGTGCCAGCAGTCGAGCGGGGGGCCCCTCCTACGAGCAGTACTTC.

Many counts were recorded for this clonotype. The chain is built from TRBV5-6 and TRBJ2-7, with 7 positions matching TRBD1. This CDR3 spans 14 amino acids. Losses at the gene ends were 2 bases for V and 3 bases for J; bases not matched to a gene: 5. Looked up from germline, CDR1 is SGHDT and CDR2 is YYEEEE. The CDR3 loop reads CASSFDRDNYEQYF. CDR3 bases: TGTGCCAGCAGCTTTGACAGGGACAACTACGAGCAGTACTTC.

This clonotype was counted many times. The rearrangement joins TRBV27 to TRBJ2-3; 7 nucleotides line up with TRBD2. This CDR3 contains 15 residues. V trimming: 0 bases; J trimming: 1 base; junction bases outside the gene matches: 1. Per germline, CDR1 MNHEY and CDR2 SMNVEV (reference sequence). CDR3 loop: CASSLSRGGTDTQYF. CDR3 bases: TGTGCCAGCAGTTTATCCCGGGGGGGCACAGATACGCAGTATTTT.

This clonotype was seen at least ten times. The chain joins TRBV29-1 to TRBJ2-3; 8 nucleotides agree with TRBD1. The V segment lost 1 base and the J segment 4 bases; nucleotides outside the gene matches: 10. The CDR3 runs to 16 residues. Germline values: CDR1 SQVTM, CDR2 ANQGSEA. Here the CDR3 DNA reads TGCAGCGTTGAAGTCGACAGGGGCCCCTTGGCAGATACGCAGTATTTT. It specifies CSVEVDRGPLADTQYF.

This clonotype was picked up many times. This sequence joins TRBV4-3 and TRBJ2-2, with unresolved D. In germline, CDR1 is LGHNA, CDR2 YSLEER. CDR3 size: 14 residues. The V and J ends lost 0 bases and 0 bases respectively, with 2 bases between them. The CDR3 reads CASSQDANTGELFF. Here the CDR3 DNA reads TGCGCCAGCAGCCAAGACGCGAACACCGGGGAGCTGTTTTTT.

This clonotype was picked up many times. The CDR3 DNA reads as TGTGCCAGCAGCTTAGATCCGGCGCAGCCCCAGCATTTT. Translated: CASSLDPAQPQHF. The chain joins TRBV11-2 to TRBJ1-5; D is ambiguous. This CDR3 is built from 13 residues. V dropped 0 bases and J dropped 7 bases, with 7 bases sitting between them. Germline values: CDR1 SGHAT, CDR2 FQNNGV.

This clonotype was counted many times. The J gene is TRBJ2-3, the V gene TRBV2, with D unclear. The CDR3 loop spans 15 amino acids. Germline V CDR1 and CDR2: SNHLY, FYNNEI. Trimming removed 3 bases at V and 0 bases at J, with 10 bases between. CDR3 loop: CASSDGRSSTDTQYF. In DNA, the CDR3 is TGTGCCAGCAGTGACGGACGAAGTAGCACAGATACGCAGTATTTT. The full variable domain, in which reference TRBV2 and TRBJ2-3 provide the parts outside the CDR3, is EPEVTQTPSHQVTQMGQEVILRCVPISNHLYFYWYRQILGQKVEFLVSFYNNEISEKSEIFDDQFSVERPDGSNFTLKIRSTKLEDSAMYFCASSDGRSSTDTQYFGPGTRLTVL.

In its sample, this clonotype was seen many times. CDR3 nucleotide sequence: TGTGCCAGCAGTAAGCAAACCATGAACACTGAAGCTTTCTTT. This sequence encodes CASSKQTMNTEAFF. The chain has TRBV6-1 and TRBJ1-1; D is uncertain. V was cut by 5 bases and J by 0 bases, with 10 bases left in between. CDR3 length equals 14 residues. Germline CDR1 and CDR2: MNHNS and SASEGT.